This TCR beta chain comes out of a study of blood T cell repertoires in COVID-19 (dated by TCRdb to 2018 to 2021). About the study as a whole: Samples from collaborators originated in the United States, Italy and Spain and spanned both the acute and convalescent phases of COVID-19. The material from the prospective study consisted of cDNA or gDNA derived from T cells, B-cell-depleted T cells, or PBMCs. Subjects who had been exposed to COVID-19, were actively infected with it, or had recovered from it provided the deeply sampled blood TCRbeta repertoires that made up the dataset. The repertoires were released in a freely available public database meant as a resource for research on the immune response to SARS-CoV-2. Samples were obtained from the ongoing ImmuneRACE study (first 160 participants) and from 1,254 subjects provided by 6 global collaborators. The sample metadata nearly always contained a de-identified subject ID, COVID-19 status, age in years and sex. HLA class I and class II types, where available, came from metadata supplied by the sample provider rather than from assay-based typing.

Details on this clone: Its cognate antigen has yet to be identified. No clone much larger than this one lies a single base away; base qualities are absent.

The CDR3 goes from the cysteine to the phenylalanine over 13 residues. Solely the CDR3 DNA is kept, with 39 bases framed from the first base. The trim is 3 bases for V and 6 bases for J, with a gap of 12 bases between the germline ends. The germline V gene supplies CDR1 SGHDT and CDR2 YYEEEE. TCRbeta CDR3 regions were amplified from genomic DNA using the immunoSEQ Assay, a bias-controlled multiplex PCR. Per the source publication's procedure: Nucleated cell counts per sample were estimated from amplification of reference gene primers within the assay. Sequence reads were collapsed and filtered to measure the absolute abundance of every unique TCRbeta CDR3 rearrangement. For each sample, productive Simpson clonality was calculated by taking the square root of Simpson's diversity index across productive rearrangements. TCRdb took over this immuneACCESS table, retaining in-frame rearrangements with V and J assigned. Such tables are incomplete; in checked studies, under half of the missing clones stem from an unresolved V gene, and the remainder is unexplained. The V and J calls and clone size come from that table; D and trimming were worked out from the DNA. The sample table contains about 250,000 clones; only one count was recorded for around 88% of them. Approximately 5.3% of the sample is held by the ten biggest clonotypes.

Broad study findings and their caveats: Clinical and demographic metadata were provided uncurated, with the amount varying by source and participant.

Collaborating institutions collected whole blood in K2EDTA tubes following their own protocols. Collaborator samples were shipped for TCRbeta analysis as frozen whole blood, isolated PBMCs, or DNA extracted from either sample type. This TCR was recovered from a man older than 75 with acute or convalescent COVID-19. The material sequenced was peripheral blood. The sequence is built from TRBV5-6 and TRBJ1-1; possibly the D gene is TRBD1, per 6 matching bases. The DNA reads as follows: TGTGCCAGCAGCTCCCGCAGGGGTTCTGAAGCTTTCTTT. Its product reads: CASSSRRGSEAFF.